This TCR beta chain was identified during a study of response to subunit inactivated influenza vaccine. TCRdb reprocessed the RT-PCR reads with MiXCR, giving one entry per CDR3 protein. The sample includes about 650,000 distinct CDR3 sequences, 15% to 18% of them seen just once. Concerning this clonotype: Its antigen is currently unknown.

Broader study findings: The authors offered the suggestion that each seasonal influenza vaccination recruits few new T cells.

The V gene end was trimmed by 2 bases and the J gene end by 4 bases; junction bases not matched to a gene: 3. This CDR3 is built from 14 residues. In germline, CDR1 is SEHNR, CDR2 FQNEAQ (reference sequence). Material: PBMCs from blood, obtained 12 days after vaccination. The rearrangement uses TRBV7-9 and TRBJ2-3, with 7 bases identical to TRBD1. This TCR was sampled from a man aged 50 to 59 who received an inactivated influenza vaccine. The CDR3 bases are TGTGCCAGCAGCTTACAGCAGGGGGCAGATACGCAGTATTTT. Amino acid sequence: CASSLQQGADTQYF. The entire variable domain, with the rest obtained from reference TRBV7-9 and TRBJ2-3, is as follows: DTGVSQNPRHKITKRGQNVTFRCDPISEHNRLYWYRQTLGQGPEFLTYFQNEAQLEKSRLLSDRFSAERPKGSFSTLEIQRTEQGDSAMYLCASSLQQGADTQYFGPGTRLTVL.